The rows below give T cell receptor beta chains drawn from one sample of a study of Graves' ophthalmopathy and Graves' hyperthyroidism. TCRdb reanalysed the multiplex PCR reads using MiXCR and keeps one entry per CDR3 protein. The sample holds fewer than 250,000 distinct CDR3 sequences, under 30% seen once. The sequenced material came from peripheral blood. These receptors were taken from a man over 45 with Graves' ophthalmopathy. Each CDR3 is given with its conserved first and last residue. A D gene is named only where the DNA matches it firmly. Clone size is shown for a subset of rows, as once, few, many or a class of expanded clone.

>TRBV6-1|-|-|15|TRBJ2-7
CASSELRGTYYEQYF
TGTGCCAGCAGTGAATTAAGGGGGACGTACTACGAGCAGTACTTC
>TRBV11-3|-|many|13|TRBJ1-1
CASSLVIQGRAFF
TGTGCCAGCAGCTTAGTGATACAGGGCCGAGCTTTCTTT
>TRBV6-2/TRBV6-3|TRBD2|many|16|TRBJ2-3
CASSYPPSGRTDTQYF
TGTGCCAGCAGTTACCCGCCTAGCGGGAGGACAGATACGCAGTATTTT
>TRBV7-2|-|-|15|TRBJ2-7
CASSLVADRIYEQYF
TGTGCCAGCAGCTTAGTAGCGGACAGGATCTACGAGCAGTACTTC
>TRBV28|TRBD1|-|20|TRBJ1-6
CASGPDRGRKRVGYNSPLHF
TGTGCCAGCGGACCGGACAGGGGGCGAAAGCGCGTAGGCTATAATTCACCCCTCCACTTT
>TRBV7-2|TRBD2|once|15|TRBJ2-7
CASRPTSGVNYEQYF
TGTGCCAGCAGGCCGACTAGCGGCGTAAACTACGAGCAGTACTTC
>TRBV18|-|many|14|TRBJ2-5
CASSPPGTRETQYF
TGTGCCAGCTCACCGCCCGGGACAAGAGAGACCCAGTACTTC
>TRBV6-5|-|many|13|TRBJ2-2
CASSPLTGTPVSF
TGTGCCAGCTCGCCCTTAACCGGGACGCCAGTTTCGTTT
>TRBV28|TRBD2|many|15|TRBJ2-5
CASSAVQGGQETQYF
TGTGCCAGCAGTGCCGTTCAGGGAGGGCAAGAGACCCAGTACTTC
>TRBV2|-|many|17|TRBJ1-5
CASSLQGPGYSNQPQHF
TGTGCCAGCAGTCTGCAGGGGCCAGGGTATAGCAATCAGCCCCAGCATTTT
>TRBV28|-|many|13|TRBJ1-1
CASSSTRPTWAFF
TGTGCCAGCAGTTCCACCCGGCCTACCTGGGCTTTCTTT
>TRBV28|TRBD1|-|14|TRBJ2-5
CASSFRDREETQYF
TGTGCCAGCAGCTTCCGGGACAGGGAAGAGACCCAGTACTTC